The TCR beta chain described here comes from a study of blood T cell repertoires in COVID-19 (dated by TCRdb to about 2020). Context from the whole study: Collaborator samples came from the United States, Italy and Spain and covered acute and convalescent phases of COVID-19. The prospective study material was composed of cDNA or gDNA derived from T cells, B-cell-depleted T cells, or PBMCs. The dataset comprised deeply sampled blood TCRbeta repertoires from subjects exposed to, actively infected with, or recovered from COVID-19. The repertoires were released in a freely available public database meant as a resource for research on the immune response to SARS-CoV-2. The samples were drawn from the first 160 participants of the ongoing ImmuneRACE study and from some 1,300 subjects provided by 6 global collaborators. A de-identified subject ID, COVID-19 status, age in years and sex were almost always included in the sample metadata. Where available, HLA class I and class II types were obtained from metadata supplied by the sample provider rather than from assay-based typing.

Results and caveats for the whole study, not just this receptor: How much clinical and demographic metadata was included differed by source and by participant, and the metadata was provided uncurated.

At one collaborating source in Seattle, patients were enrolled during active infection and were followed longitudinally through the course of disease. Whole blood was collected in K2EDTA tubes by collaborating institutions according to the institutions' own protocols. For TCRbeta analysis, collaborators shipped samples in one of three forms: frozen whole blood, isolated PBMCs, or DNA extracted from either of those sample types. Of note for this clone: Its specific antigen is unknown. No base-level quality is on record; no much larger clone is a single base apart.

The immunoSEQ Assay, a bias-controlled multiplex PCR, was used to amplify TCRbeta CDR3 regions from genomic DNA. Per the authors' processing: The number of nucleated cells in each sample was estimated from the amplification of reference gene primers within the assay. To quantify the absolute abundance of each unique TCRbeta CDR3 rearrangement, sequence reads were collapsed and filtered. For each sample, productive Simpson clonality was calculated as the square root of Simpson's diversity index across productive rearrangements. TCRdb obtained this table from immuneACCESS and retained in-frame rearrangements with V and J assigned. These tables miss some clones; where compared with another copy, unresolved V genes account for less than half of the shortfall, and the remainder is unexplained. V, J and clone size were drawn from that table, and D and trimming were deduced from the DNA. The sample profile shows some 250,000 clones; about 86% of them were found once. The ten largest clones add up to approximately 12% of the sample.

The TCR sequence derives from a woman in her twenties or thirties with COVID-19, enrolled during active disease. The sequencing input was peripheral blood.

The CDR3 reads as follows: CASSLTGYEQYF. The DNA sequence is as follows: TGTGCCAGCAGCTTGACAGGCTACGAGCAGTACTTC. The rearranged chain carries TRBV11-2 and TRBJ2-7, and perhaps TRBD1 as D gene, on 6 matching bases. The germline ends are 6 bases apart after V is trimmed by 3 bases and J by 3 bases. The germline V gene encodes CDR1 SGHAT and CDR2 FQNNGV. The CDR3, cysteine through phenylalanine, is 12 amino acids long. CDR3 DNA is the only sequence kept; it has 36 bases, read in frame from the first base. Reference TRBV11-2 and TRBJ2-7 genes cover what lies past the CDR3, so the full variable domain is EAGVAQSPRYKIIEKRQSVAFWCNPISGHATLYWYQQILGQGPKLLIQFQNNGVVDDSQLPKDRFSAERLKGVDSTLKIQPAKLEDSAVYLCASSLTGYEQYFGPGTRLTVT.